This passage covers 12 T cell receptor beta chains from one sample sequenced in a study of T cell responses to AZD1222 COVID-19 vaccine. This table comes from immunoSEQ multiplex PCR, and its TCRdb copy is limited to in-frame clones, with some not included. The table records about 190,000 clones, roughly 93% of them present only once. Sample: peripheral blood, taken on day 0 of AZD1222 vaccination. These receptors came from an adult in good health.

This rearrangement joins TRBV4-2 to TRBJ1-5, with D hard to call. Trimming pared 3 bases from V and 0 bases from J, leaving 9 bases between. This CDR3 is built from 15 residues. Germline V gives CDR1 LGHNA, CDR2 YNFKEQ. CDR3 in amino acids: CASSQEMYSNQPQHF. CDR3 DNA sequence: TGTGCCAGCAGCCAGGAGATGTATAGCAATCAGCCCCAGCATTTT.

CDR3 coding DNA: TGTGCCAGCAGTCGCGGGACCGGTTACGAGCAGTACTTC. This gives the protein CASSRGTGYEQYF. The chain combines TRBV12-3 or TRBV12-4 with TRBJ2-7; tentative D call: TRBD2 (6 bases). The ends were cut back, 5 bases at V and 4 bases at J, with 12 bases in the middle. There are 13 residues in the CDR3.

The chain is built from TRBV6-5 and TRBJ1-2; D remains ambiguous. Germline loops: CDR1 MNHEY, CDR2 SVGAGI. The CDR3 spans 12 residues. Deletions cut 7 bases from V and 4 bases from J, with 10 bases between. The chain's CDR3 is CASTSVTYGYTF. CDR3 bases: TGTGCCAGCACTTCGGTTACCTATGGCTACACCTTC.

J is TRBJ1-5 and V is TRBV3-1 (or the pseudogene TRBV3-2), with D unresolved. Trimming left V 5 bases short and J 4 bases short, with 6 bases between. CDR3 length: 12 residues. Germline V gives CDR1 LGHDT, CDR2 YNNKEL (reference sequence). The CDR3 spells CASSSMNQPQHF. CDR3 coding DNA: TGTGCCAGCAGCTCCATGAATCAGCCCCAGCATTTT.

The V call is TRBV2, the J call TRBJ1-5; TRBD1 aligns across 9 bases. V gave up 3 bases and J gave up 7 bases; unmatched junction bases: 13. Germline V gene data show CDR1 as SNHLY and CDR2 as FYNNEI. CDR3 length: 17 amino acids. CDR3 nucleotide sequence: TGTGCCAGCAGTGATTCTCCCACCGGGACAGGGTCCCAGCCCCAGCATTTT. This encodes CASSDSPTGTGSQPQHF.

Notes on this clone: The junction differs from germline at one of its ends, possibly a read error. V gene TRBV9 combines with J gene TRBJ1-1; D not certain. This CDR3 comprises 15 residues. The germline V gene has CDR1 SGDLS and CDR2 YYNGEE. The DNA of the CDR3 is TGTGTCAGCAGCGTATCGGCTGACGCGAACACTGAAGCTTTCTTT. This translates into CVSSVSADANTEAFF.

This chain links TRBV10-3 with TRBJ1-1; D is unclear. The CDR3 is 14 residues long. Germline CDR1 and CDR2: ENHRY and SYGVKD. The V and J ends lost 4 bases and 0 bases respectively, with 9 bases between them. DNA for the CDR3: TGTGCCATCAGTGCAGGCGTGATGAACACTGAAGCTTTCTTT. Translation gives CAISAGVMNTEAFF.

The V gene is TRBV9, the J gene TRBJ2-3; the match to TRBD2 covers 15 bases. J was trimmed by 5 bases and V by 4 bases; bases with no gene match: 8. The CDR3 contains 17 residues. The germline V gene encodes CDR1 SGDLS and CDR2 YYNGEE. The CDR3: CASSSRTSGRARDTQYF. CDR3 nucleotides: TGTGCCAGCAGCTCACGGACTAGCGGGAGGGCCAGAGATACGCAGTATTTT.

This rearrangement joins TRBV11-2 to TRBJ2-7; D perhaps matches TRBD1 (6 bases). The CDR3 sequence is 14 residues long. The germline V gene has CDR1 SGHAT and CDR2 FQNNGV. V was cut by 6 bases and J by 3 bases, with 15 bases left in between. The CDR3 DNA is TGTGCCAGCAGTCTGAAGACAGGTAACTACGAGCAGTACTTC. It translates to CASSLKTGNYEQYF.

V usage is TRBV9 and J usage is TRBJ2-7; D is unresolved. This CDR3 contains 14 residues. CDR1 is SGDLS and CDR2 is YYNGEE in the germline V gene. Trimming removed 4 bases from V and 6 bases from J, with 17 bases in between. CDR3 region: CASSPRTGALEQYF. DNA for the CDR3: TGTGCCAGCAGCCCCCGGACCGGAGCCCTCGAGCAGTACTTC.

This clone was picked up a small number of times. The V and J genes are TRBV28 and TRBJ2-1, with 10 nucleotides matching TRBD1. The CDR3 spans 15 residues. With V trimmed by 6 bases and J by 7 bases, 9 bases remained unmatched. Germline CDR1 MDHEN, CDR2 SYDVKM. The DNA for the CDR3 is TGTGCCAGCAGGGAACCGGGACAGGGGATGAATGAGCAGTTCTTC. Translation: CASREPGQGMNEQFF. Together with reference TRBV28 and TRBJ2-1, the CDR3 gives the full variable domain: DVKVTQSSRYLVKRTGEKVFLECVQDMDHENMFWYRQDPGLGLRLIYFSYDVKMKEKGDIPEGYSVSREKKERFSLILESASTNQTSMYLCASREPGQGMNEQFFGPGTRLTVL.

CDR3 bases: TGTGCCAGCAGCCCCCTTGGGGGTGGCAAAAACATTCAGTACTTC. Translated: CASSPLGGGKNIQYF. This chain joins TRBV7-8 and TRBJ2-4, with D possibly being TRBD1 or TRBD2 (5 bases each). Deletions cut 5 bases from V and 3 bases from J, with 14 bases between. This CDR3 is 15 amino acids long. The germline gives CDR1 SGHVS, CDR2 FQNEAQ.